The clone carrying this T cell receptor beta chain was detected only a few times. As to time point: newly diagnosed GD, antithyroid drugs for less than 3 months. PBMC-extracted RNA yielded the TCR library. Arm-PCR of CDR3 regions with iRepertoire HTBI primers generated TCR beta libraries. Via MiXCR, TCRdb re-called the multiplex PCR reads, giving one row per CDR3 protein. Of around 500,000 distinct CDR3 sequences in the sample, about 16% were seen once. This CDR3 comprises 17 residues. V lost 3 bases and J 5 bases, leaving 23 bases between the germline ends. Per germline, CDR1 SGHTA and CDR2 FQGNSA. The data belong to a study of regulatory T cells in long-lasting Graves disease. A further study also used this sample, focusing on T cells in Graves' hyperthyroidism and ophthalmopathy. From that paper: Reasons for excluding patients were uncontrolled infection, other autoimmune disease, pregnancy or lactation. Diagnostic assessment was based on clinical symptoms, serum thyroxine and TRAb, thyroid ultrasound and orbital computed tomography. Primed by the HTBI set, a first-round RT-PCR was run on the TCR CDR3.

The V gene is TRBV7-2, the J gene TRBJ2-7, with D perhaps TRBD2 (5 bases). This clonotype was obtained from a woman aged 35-65 years with Graves disease. The specimen comprised peripheral blood mononuclear cells (PBMCs), sampled at new diagnosis, from a patient treated with antithyroid drugs. The CDR3 sequence: CASSFSWRRTRSDEQYF. CDR3 in DNA: TGTGCCAGCAGCTTCTCGTGGAGACGGACTCGGTCTGACGAGCAGTACTTC.